The 25 T cell receptor beta chains reported below all come from one sample, sequenced in a study of cytomegalovirus exposure and HLA in healthy donors. Primers included in the PCR were 60 Vbeta and 13 Jbeta primers. The method was immunoSEQ multiplex PCR; TCRdb's version includes in-frame clones alone and lacks a portion of them. The table lists some 120,000 clones, around 79% of them singletons. The sample was PBMCs. The receptor source for this set is a young woman in good health and CMV-seronegative.

The chain has TRBV30 and TRBJ1-2; D is ambiguous. Trimming removed 0 bases at V and 4 bases at J, with 12 bases between. This CDR3 spans 14 amino acids. Germline loops: CDR1 GTSNPN, CDR2 SVGIG (reference sequence). CDR3 bases: TGTGCCTGGAGTGTAGGGAGCTTGGGCTATGGCTACACCTTC. It translates to CAWSVGSLGYGYTF.

The chain is built from TRBV4-2 and TRBJ2-3; D unclear. Germline CDR1 and CDR2: LGHNA and YNFKEQ. Trimming left V 3 bases short and J 1 base short, with 14 bases between. This CDR3 has 16 residues. In nucleotides, the CDR3 is TGTGCCAGCAGCCAGCAAATCGCGGCCGGCACAGATACGCAGTATTTT. Translation gives CASSQQIAAGTDTQYF.

V is TRBV20-1 and J is TRBJ2-1; D might be TRBD2 (5 bases). Germline CDR1 is DFQATT and CDR2 is SNEGSKA (reference sequence). The CDR3 runs to 10 residues. The V end was cut by 5 bases, the J end by 7 bases, with 6 bases between. Here the CDR3 reads CSAWRNEQFF. Here the CDR3 DNA reads TGCAGTGCTTGGAGGAATGAGCAGTTCTTC.

V and J are TRBV5-1 and TRBJ1-2; D may be TRBD1 (5 bases). The V and J ends lost 7 bases and 10 bases respectively, with 20 bases between them. The germline gives CDR1 SGHRS, CDR2 YFSETQ. The CDR3 spans 13 residues. CDR3 sequence (DNA): TGCGCCAGCTATGGAAGTGACAGAGGTCTCTACACCTTC. Translation gives CASYGSDRGLYTF.

The CDR3 DNA sequence: TGTGCCAGCAGTTTCGGGACAGGGAAGGGACAGCCCCAGCATTTT. It specifies CASSFGTGKGQPQHF. The chain combines TRBV6-5 with TRBJ1-5; TRBD1 matches 9 bases. Germline V gene data show CDR1 as MNHEY and CDR2 as SVGAGI. This CDR3 has 15 residues. The V segment lost 4 bases and the J segment 7 bases; nucleotides outside the gene matches: 8.

This chain links TRBV5-4 with TRBJ1-2, with 7 bases that match TRBD1. V lost 2 bases, J lost 2 bases, and 12 bases stayed unmatched. The CDR3 has 17 residues. The germline V gene has CDR1 SGHNT and CDR2 YYREEE (reference sequence). The CDR3 is CASSFEGTRGYNYGYTF. The DNA of the CDR3 is TGTGCCAGCAGCTTTGAAGGAACCAGGGGGTACAACTATGGCTACACCTTC.

The J gene is TRBJ1-2, the V gene TRBV5-1; a weak D match, TRBD1 (5 bases). V lost 2 bases, J lost 9 bases, and 14 bases lay in between. The CDR3 contains 13 residues. The germline CDR1 and CDR2 sequences are SGHRS and YFSETQ. The CDR3, as DNA: TGCGCCAGCAGCTTATCCAGGGAGGGGCGCTACACCTTC. Encoded protein: CASSLSREGRYTF.

There are a few counts of this clone. The genes are TRBV6-5 and TRBJ1-1; D remains unclear. Looked up from germline, CDR1 is MNHEY and CDR2 is SVGAGI. There are 15 residues in the CDR3. Trimming removed 2 bases from V and 6 bases from J, with 16 bases in between. CDR3 residues: CASSYQPPLSAEAFF. CDR3 in DNA: TGTGCCAGCAGTTACCAACCTCCTTTGAGCGCTGAAGCTTTCTTT.

V is TRBV11-3 and J is TRBJ2-7, with 8 bases matching TRBD1. With V trimmed by 5 bases and J by 7 bases, 10 bases remained unmatched. CDR3 length: 14 residues. Germline V CDR1 and CDR2: SGHNT, YENEEA. The CDR3 DNA follows: TGTGCCAGCAGCCCCCGGGACAGGATTGAAGAGCAGTACTTC. Amino acid sequence: CASSPRDRIEEQYF.

The CDR3 here is CASSPPEVPEQFF. CDR3 DNA sequence: TGTGCCAGCTCACCTCCGGAGGTCCCTGAGCAGTTCTTC. This chain joins TRBV18 and TRBJ2-1, with a weak D call TRBD2 (5 bases). Trimming cost V 3 bases and J 9 bases, with 12 bases left between them. CDR3 size: 13 residues. CDR1 KGHSH and CDR2 LQKENI come from the germline V gene.

This clone showed up just once. V gene TRBV4-1 combines with J gene TRBJ2-2; D may be TRBD2 (5 bases). This CDR3 comprises 16 residues. Germline CDR1 and CDR2: MGHRA and YSYEKL. The V gene lost 2 bases and the J gene lost 1 base, with 11 bases spanning the gap. CDR3 nucleotide sequence: TGCGCCAGCAGCCAAATCCTCCGGGGGAACACCGGGGAGCTGTTTTTT. Amino acids: CASSQILRGNTGELFF.

The V and J genes are TRBV19 and TRBJ2-7; D remains ambiguous. The CDR3 is 13 amino acids. Trimming pared 2 bases from V and 3 bases from J, leaving 8 bases between. Germline CDR1 reads LNHDA; CDR2 reads SQIVND (reference sequence). The CDR3 coding sequence is TGTGCCAGTAGTATAAGCAGGAACTACGAGCAGTACTTC. Its translation: CASSISRNYEQYF.

The chain combines TRBV29-1 with TRBJ2-2, with D possibly TRBD1 on 6 matching bases. The V gene lost 5 bases and the J gene lost 4 bases, with 20 bases spanning the gap. There are 16 residues in the CDR3. Germline values: CDR1 SQVTM, CDR2 ANQGSEA. CDR3 sequence: CSVLLWGQGSTGELFF. The CDR3 DNA reads TGCAGCGTTCTCCTTTGGGGGCAGGGGAGCACCGGGGAGCTGTTTTTT.

The chain joins TRBV4-1 to TRBJ1-5; 7 bases align to TRBD1. Trimming at V came to 3 bases and at J to 7 bases, leaving 9 bases not matched to a gene. The CDR3 is 15 residues long. CDR1 and CDR2 (germline): MGHRA, YSYEKL. This CDR3 reads CASSHDSTGPQPQHF. The CDR3 nucleotides are TGCGCCAGCAGCCATGATTCGACAGGGCCCCAGCCCCAGCATTTT.

V and J are TRBV7-8 and TRBJ1-5, with D possibly TRBD1 on 6 matching bases. CDR3 size: 16 residues. CDR1 and CDR2 (germline): SGHVS, FQNEAQ. Between the trimmed V and J ends, which lost 2 bases and 0 bases, there was a span of 11 bases. CDR3 nucleotides: TGTGCCAGCAGCTTATACGGGACAAATAGCAATCAGCCCCAGCATTTT. Translation gives CASSLYGTNSNQPQHF.

The rearrangement joins TRBV18 to TRBJ1-3; TRBD1 matches at 7 bases. V shed 2 bases, J shed 0 bases, and the junction held 4 bases outside the gene matches. The CDR3 is 16 amino acids. Germline lookup yields CDR1 KGHSH and CDR2 LQKENI. CDR3 region: CASSPTGAFSGNTIYF. The CDR3 nucleotides read TGTGCCAGCTCACCAACAGGGGCTTTCTCTGGAAACACCATATATTTT. Variable domain in full (rest from reference TRBV18 and TRBJ1-3): NAGVMQNPRHLVRRRGQEARLRCSPMKGHSHVYWYRQLPEEGLKFMVYLQKENIIDESGMPKERFSAEFPKEGPSILRIQQVVRGDSAAYFCASSPTGAFSGNTIYFGEGSWLTVV.

This rearrangement joins TRBV6-1 to TRBJ2-2; D perhaps matches TRBD1 (6 bases). Trimming took off 6 bases at V and 4 bases at J, with 15 bases between the two ends. CDR1 is MNHNS, CDR2 SASEGT, per germline. CDR3 length equals 15 residues. CDR3 residues: CASSRDRSFTGELFF. For the CDR3, the DNA is TGTGCCAGCAGCCGCGACAGGAGTTTCACCGGGGAGCTGTTTTTT.

The V gene is TRBV14, the J gene TRBJ1-4; D unresolved. Germline CDR1 reads SGHDN; CDR2 reads FVKESK. The CDR3 covers 15 residues. V was shortened by 4 bases and J by 0 bases, with 9 bases between the two germline ends. The CDR3 DNA reads TGTGCCAGCAGCCTTCTGCGGACAACTAATGAAAAACTGTTTTTT. It yields the protein CASSLLRTTNEKLFF.

This clone was seen only a few times. The V gene is TRBV4-1, the J gene TRBJ2-7; 9 nucleotides match TRBD2. The length of the CDR3 is 16 residues. V was pared by 0 bases and J by 3 bases, with 6 bases of the junction left unmatched. Per germline, CDR1 MGHRA and CDR2 YSYEKL. This CDR3 is CASSQDLSGSVYEQYF. The CDR3, as DNA: TGCGCCAGCAGCCAAGATCTTAGCGGGAGCGTCTACGAGCAGTACTTC.

V and J are TRBV6-5 and TRBJ2-1, with 8 bases lining up with TRBD2. Germline V gene data show CDR1 as MNHEY and CDR2 as SVGAGI. V dropped 2 bases and J dropped 1; count of bases not matched to a gene: 1. This CDR3 comprises 15 residues. CDR3 loop: CASSYVAGSYNEQFF. CDR3 nucleotide sequence: TGTGCCAGCAGTTACGTAGCGGGGTCCTACAATGAGCAGTTCTTC.

The gene calls are TRBV5-1 and TRBJ2-5, with 7 bases fitting TRBD1. Germline assignment: CDR1 SGHRS and CDR2 YFSETQ. The CDR3 has 15 amino acids. V shed 6 bases and J 4 bases; nucleotides not matched to a gene: 12. CDR3 coding DNA: TGCGCCAGCACAGGGACAGCTATTTTGGGAGAGACCCAGTACTTC. It yields the protein CASTGTAILGETQYF.

The genes are TRBV9 and TRBJ2-1, with D possibly TRBD2 on 5 matching bases. Trimming removed 4 bases at V and 3 bases at J, with 11 bases between. This CDR3 comprises 14 residues. Germline CDR1 is SGDLS and CDR2 is YYNGEE. The CDR3 sequence: CASSSRRSYNEQFF. DNA of the CDR3: TGTGCCAGCAGCTCACGGAGGAGCTACAATGAGCAGTTCTTC.

This rearrangement joins TRBV7-9 to TRBJ2-3; 9 nucleotides match TRBD2. The length of the CDR3 is 17 residues. V dropped 5 bases and J dropped 4; count of bases not matched to a gene: 13. Looked up from germline, CDR1 is SEHNR and CDR2 is FQNEAQ (reference sequence). The CDR3 reads CASSQRTGREGADTQYF. CDR3 nucleotides: TGTGCCAGCAGCCAACGGACGGGGCGGGAGGGTGCAGATACGCAGTATTTT.

Remarks on this clone: Other nucleotide sequences in the sample specify the same CDR3. V usage is TRBV6-1 and J usage is TRBJ1-2, with 7 bases fitting TRBD1. V trimming: 5 bases; J trimming: 4 bases; junction bases outside the gene matches: 4. The CDR3 sequence is 13 residues long. Germline CDR1 is MNHNS and CDR2 is SASEGT. The CDR3 protein is CASSQGQSYGYTF. CDR3 bases: TGTGCCAGCAGTCAGGGACAGAGCTATGGCTACACCTTC.

The chain recombines TRBV19 with TRBJ1-1; no clear D gene. Trimming took 5 bases from V and 1 from J, leaving 11 bases between them. Germline assignment: CDR1 LNHDA and CDR2 SQIVND (reference sequence). CDR3 length equals 14 residues. CDR3 sequence: CASSGERGNTEAFF. The CDR3, as DNA: TGTGCCAGTAGTGGGGAACGGGGGAACACTGAAGCTTTCTTT.